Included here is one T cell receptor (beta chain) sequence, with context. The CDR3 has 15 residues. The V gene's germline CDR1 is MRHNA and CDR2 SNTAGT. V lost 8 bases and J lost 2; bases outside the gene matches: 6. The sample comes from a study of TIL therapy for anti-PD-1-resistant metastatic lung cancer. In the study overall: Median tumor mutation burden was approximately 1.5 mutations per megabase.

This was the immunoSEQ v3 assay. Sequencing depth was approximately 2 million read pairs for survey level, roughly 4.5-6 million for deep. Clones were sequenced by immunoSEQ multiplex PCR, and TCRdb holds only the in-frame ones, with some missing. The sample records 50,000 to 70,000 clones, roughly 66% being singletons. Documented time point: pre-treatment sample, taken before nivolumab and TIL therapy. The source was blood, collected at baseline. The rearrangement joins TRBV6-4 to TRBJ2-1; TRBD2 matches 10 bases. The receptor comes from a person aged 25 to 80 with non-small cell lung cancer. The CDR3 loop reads CASSGTSDTYNEQFF. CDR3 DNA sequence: TGTGCCAGCTCCGGGACTAGCGACACCTACAATGAGCAGTTCTTC.